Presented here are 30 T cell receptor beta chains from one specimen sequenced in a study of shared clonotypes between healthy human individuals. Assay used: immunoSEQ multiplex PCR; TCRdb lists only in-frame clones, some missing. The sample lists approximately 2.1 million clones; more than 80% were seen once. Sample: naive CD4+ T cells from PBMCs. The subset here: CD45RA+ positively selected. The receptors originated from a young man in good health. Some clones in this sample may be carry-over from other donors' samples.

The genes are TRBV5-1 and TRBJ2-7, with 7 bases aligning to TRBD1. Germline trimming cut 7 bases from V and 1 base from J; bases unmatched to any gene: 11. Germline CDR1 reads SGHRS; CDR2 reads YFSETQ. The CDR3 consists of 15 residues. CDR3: CASAAGQGVSYEQYF. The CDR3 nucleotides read TGCGCCAGCGCCGCCGGGCAGGGGGTTTCCTACGAGCAGTACTTC.

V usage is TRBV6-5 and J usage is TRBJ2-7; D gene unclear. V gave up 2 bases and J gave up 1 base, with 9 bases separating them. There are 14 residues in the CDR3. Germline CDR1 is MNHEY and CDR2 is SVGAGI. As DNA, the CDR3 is TGTGCCAGCAGTTACGGCCAGGCTTCCTACGAGCAGTACTTC. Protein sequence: CASSYGQASYEQYF.

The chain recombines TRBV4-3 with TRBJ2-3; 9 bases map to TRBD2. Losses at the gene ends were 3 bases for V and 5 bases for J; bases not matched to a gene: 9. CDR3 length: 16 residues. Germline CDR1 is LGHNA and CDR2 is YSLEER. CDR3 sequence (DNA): TGCGCCAGCAGCCAGTCGGGACTAGCCGCCGAAGATACGCAGTATTTT. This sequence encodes CASSQSGLAAEDTQYF.

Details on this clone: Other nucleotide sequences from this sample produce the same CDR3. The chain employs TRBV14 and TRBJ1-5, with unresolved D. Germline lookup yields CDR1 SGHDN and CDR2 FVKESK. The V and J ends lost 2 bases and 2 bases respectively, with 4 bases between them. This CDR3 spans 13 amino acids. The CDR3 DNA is TGTGCCAGCAGCCAATCAGGCAATCAGCCCCAGCATTTT. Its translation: CASSQSGNQPQHF.

This chain's CDR3 is CASMAGGGNEQFF. The CDR3 DNA sequence: TGTGCCAGCATGGCGGGAGGCGGCAATGAGCAGTTCTTC. The chain combines TRBV6-6 with TRBJ2-1; 8 bases line up with TRBD2. V lost 7 bases, J lost 6 bases, and 5 bases stayed unmatched. This CDR3 spans 13 amino acids. From germline, CDR1 is MNHNY and CDR2 SVGAGI (reference sequence).

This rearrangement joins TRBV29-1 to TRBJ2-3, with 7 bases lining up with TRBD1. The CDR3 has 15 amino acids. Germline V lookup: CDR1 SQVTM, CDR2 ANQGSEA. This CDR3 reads CTSVPPPGGTDTQYF. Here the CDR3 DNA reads TGCACCAGCGTCCCCCCCCCAGGGGGAACAGATACGCAGTATTTT.

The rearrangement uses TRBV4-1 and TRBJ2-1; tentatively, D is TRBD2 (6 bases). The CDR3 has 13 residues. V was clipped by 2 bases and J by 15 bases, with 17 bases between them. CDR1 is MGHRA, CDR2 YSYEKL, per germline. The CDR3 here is CASSQTGDGGRFF. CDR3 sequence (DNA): TGCGCCAGCAGCCAAACGGGGGACGGTGGACGGTTCTTC.

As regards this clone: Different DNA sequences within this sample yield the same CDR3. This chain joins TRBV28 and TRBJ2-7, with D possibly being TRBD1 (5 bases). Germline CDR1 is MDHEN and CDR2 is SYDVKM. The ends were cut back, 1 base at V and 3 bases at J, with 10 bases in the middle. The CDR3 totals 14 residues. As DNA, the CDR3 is TGTGCCAGCAGTTTATCCCCAGGGCTCTACGAGCAGTACTTC. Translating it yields CASSLSPGLYEQYF.

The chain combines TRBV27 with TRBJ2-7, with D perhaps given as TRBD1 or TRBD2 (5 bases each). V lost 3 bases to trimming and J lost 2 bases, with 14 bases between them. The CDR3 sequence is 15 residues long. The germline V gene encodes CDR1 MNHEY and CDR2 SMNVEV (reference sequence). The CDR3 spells CASSFSTGQPYEQYF. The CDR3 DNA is TGTGCCAGCAGTTTTTCAACGGGGCAGCCCTACGAGCAGTACTTC.

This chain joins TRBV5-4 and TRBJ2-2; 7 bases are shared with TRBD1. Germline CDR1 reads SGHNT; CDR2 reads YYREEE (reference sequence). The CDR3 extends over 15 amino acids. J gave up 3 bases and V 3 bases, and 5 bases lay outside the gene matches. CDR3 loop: CASSSRGSDTGELFF. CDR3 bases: TGTGCCAGCAGCTCCAGGGGGAGCGACACCGGGGAGCTGTTTTTT. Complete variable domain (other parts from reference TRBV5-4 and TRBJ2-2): ETGVTQSPTHLIKTRGQQVTLRCSSQSGHNTVSWYQQALGQGPQFIFQYYREEENGRGNFPPRFSGLQFPNYSSELNVNALELDDSALYLCASSSRGSDTGELFFGEGSRLTVL.

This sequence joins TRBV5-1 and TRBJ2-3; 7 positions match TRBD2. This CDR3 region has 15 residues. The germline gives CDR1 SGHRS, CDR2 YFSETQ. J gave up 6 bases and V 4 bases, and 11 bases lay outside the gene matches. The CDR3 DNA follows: TGCGCCAGCAGCAGGGAGGGACCGAGCGGGGATACGCAGTATTTT. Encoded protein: CASSREGPSGDTQYF.

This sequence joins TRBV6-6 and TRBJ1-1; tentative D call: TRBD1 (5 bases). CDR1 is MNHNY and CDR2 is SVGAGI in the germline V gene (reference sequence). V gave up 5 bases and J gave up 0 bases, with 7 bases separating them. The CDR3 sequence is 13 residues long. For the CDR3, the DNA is TGTGCCAGCAGTCGGACAATGAACACTGAAGCTTTCTTT. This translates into CASSRTMNTEAFF.

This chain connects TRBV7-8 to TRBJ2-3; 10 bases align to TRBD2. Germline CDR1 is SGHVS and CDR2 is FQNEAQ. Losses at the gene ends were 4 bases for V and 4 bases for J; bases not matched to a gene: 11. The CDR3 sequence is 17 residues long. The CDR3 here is CASSSSPLAGDPDTQYF. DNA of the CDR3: TGTGCCAGCAGCTCTAGCCCGCTAGCGGGAGACCCAGATACGCAGTATTTT.

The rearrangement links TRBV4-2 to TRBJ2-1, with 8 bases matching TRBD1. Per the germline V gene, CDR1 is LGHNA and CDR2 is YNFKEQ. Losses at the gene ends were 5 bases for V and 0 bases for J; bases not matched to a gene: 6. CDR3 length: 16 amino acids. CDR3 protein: CASSTLTGGSYNEQFF. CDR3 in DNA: TGTGCCAGCAGCACCTTAACAGGGGGCTCCTACAATGAGCAGTTCTTC.

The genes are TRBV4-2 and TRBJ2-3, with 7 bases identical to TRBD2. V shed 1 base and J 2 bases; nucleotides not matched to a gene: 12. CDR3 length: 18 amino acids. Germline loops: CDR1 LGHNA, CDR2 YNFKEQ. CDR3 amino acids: CASSQAPSRLAATDTQYF. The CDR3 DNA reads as TGTGCCAGCAGCCAAGCTCCGAGCAGGCTAGCGGCCACAGATACGCAGTATTTT.

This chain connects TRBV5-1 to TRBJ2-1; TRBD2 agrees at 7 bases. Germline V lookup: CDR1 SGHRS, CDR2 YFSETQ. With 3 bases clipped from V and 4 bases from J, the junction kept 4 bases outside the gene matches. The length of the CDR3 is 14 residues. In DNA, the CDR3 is TGCGCCAGCAGCTCCACAGCGGGATACAATGAGCAGTTCTTC. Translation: CASSSTAGYNEQFF.

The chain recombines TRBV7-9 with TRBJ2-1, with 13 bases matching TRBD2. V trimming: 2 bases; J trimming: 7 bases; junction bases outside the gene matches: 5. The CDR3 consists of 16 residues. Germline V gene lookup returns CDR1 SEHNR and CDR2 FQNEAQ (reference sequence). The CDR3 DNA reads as TGTGCCAGCAGCTTATTAGGGACTAGCGGGAAGAATGAGCAGTTCTTC. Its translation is CASSLLGTSGKNEQFF.

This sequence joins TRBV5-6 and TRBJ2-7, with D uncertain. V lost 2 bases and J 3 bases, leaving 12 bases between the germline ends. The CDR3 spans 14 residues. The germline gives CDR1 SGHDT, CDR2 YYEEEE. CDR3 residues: CASSLPGRSYEQYF. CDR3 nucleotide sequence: TGTGCCAGCAGCTTACCCGGACGGAGCTACGAGCAGTACTTC.

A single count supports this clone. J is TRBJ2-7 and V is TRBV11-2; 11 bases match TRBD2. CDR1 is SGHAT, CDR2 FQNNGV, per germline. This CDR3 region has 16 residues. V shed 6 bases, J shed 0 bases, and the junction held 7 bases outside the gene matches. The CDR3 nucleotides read TGTGCCAGCAGTTTTAGCGGGAGGGGAAGCTCCTACGAGCAGTACTTC. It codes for CASSFSGRGSSYEQYF.

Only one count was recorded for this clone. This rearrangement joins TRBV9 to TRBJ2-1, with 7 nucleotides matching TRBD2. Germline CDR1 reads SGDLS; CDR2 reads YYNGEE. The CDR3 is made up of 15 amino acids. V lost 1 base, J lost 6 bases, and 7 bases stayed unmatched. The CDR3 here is CASSVRLAELNEQFF. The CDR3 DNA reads TGTGCCAGCAGCGTACGGCTAGCGGAGCTCAATGAGCAGTTCTTC.

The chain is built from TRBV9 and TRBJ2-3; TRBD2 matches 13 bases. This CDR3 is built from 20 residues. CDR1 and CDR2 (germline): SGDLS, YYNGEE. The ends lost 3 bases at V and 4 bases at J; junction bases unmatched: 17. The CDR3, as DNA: TGTGCCAGCAGCGCGCTCGATGGACTAGCGGGAGATAAGAATTCAGATACGCAGTATTTT. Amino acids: CASSALDGLAGDKNSDTQYF.

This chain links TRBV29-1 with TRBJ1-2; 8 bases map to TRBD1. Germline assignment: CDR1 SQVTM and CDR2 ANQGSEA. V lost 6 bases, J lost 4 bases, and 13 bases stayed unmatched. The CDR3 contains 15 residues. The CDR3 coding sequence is TGCAGCGTGTACCCTACAGGGGGAGGTGGCTATGGCTACACCTTC. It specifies CSVYPTGGGGYGYTF.

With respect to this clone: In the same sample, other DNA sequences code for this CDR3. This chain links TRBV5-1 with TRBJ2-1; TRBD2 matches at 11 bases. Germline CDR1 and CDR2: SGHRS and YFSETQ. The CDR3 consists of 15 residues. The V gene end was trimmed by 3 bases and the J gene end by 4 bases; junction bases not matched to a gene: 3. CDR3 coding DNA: TGCGCCAGCAGCTCGACTAGCGGGGTTTACAATGAGCAGTTCTTC. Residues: CASSSTSGVYNEQFF.

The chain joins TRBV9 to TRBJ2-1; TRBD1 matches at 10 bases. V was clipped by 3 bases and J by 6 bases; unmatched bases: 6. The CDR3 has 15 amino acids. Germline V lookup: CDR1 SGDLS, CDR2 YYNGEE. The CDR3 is CASSAGTGVSNEQFF. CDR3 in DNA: TGTGCCAGCAGCGCCGGGACAGGGGTGTCCAATGAGCAGTTCTTC.

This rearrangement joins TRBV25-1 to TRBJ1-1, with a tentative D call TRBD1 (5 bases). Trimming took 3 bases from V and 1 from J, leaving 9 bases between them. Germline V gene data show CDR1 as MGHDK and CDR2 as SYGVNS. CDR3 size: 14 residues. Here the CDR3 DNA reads TGTGCCAGCAGTGACTCAAGGGGGAACACTGAAGCTTTCTTT. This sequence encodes CASSDSRGNTEAFF.

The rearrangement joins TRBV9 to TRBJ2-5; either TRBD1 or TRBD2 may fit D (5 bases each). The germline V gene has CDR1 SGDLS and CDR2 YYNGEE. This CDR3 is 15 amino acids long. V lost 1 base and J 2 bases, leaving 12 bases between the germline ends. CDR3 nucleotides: TGTGCCAGCAGCGTACAGGGATCGGGGCAAGAGACCCAGTACTTC. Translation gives CASSVQGSGQETQYF.

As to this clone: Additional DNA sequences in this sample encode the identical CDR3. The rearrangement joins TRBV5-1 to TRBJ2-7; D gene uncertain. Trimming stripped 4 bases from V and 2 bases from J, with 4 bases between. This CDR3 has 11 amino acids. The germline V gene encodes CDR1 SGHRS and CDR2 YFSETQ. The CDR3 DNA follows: TGCGCCAGCAGCGAAACCTACGAGCAGTACTTC. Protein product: CASSETYEQYF.

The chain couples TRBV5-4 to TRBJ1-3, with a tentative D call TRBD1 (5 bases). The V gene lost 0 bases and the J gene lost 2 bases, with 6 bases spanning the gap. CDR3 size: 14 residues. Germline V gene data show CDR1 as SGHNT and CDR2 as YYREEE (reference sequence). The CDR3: CASSLGGTGNTIYF. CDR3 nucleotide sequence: TGTGCCAGCAGCTTGGGGGGGACTGGAAACACCATATATTTT.

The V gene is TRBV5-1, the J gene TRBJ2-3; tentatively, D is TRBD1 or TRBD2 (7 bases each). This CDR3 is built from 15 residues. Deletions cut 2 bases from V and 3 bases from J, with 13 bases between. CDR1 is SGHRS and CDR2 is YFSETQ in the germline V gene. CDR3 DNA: TGCGCCAGCAGCTTCAGGGGGGGAGGAACAGATACGCAGTATTTT. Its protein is CASSFRGGGTDTQYF.

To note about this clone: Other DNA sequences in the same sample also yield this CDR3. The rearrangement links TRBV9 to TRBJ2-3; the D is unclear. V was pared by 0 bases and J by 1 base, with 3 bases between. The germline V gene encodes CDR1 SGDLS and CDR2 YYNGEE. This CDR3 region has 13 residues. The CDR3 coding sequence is TGTGCCAGCAGCGTAGGGCGCACAGATACGCAGTATTTT. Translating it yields CASSVGRTDTQYF.